This record covers a single T cell receptor (beta chain). The data are from a study of long-term antiretroviral therapy in people with HIV. Survey-level resolution applied to immunoSEQ assay v3.0. Profiled with immunoSEQ multiplex PCR; TCRdb holds only in-frame clones, not every one. The repertoire includes tens of thousands of clones, around 81% of them detected once, and less than 9.5% sits in the top ten. V dropped 1 base and J dropped 2 bases, with 10 bases sitting between them. This CDR3 region has 14 residues. From germline, CDR1 is SGHRS and CDR2 YFSETQ. Source: unsorted PBMCs, taken 1.5 years after starting antiretroviral therapy. The sequence was obtained from a man aged 25-45 years with HIV. The chain recombines TRBV5-1 with TRBJ2-7; TRBD1 might be the D (6 bases). The CDR3 DNA reads TGCGCCAGCAGCTTGAGCGGACAGCCCTACGAGCAGTACTTC. Protein sequence: CASSLSGQPYEQYF.